Shown below are 26 T cell receptor beta chains from a single sample sequenced in a study of Ad26.COV2.S vaccination and SARS-CoV-2 variants. This table comes from immunoSEQ multiplex PCR, and its TCRdb copy is limited to in-frame clones, with some not included. Among 430,000 or so clones, around 90% were seen once, and the ten largest hold 9% to 15%. Specified treatment: some 20 received Ad26.COV2.S at low or high dose, single or two shots; roughly five received placebo; per-sample allocation not given. Repertoires come from day 63 after the first vaccine or placebo injection. The sequences come from peripheral blood, collected in a trial of Ad26.COV2.S vaccine versus placebo. These receptors were collected from a person aged 18-60 years who received the Ad26.COV2.S COVID-19 vaccine or a placebo.

As for this clone: Other DNA variants within this sample encode the same CDR3. The rearrangement joins TRBV5-5 to TRBJ1-1; D is uncertain. Germline CDR1 is SGHKS and CDR2 is YYEKEE (reference sequence). Trimming pared 2 bases from V and 1 base from J, leaving 3 bases between. The CDR3 contains 12 residues. CDR3 amino acids: CASSFGNTEAFF. In DNA form, the CDR3 reads TGTGCCAGCAGCTTTGGGAACACTGAAGCTTTCTTT.

The table lists this clone with a count of one. Here the CDR3 DNA reads TGTGCCAGCAGTTTAAGCGGGAGGAACGAGCAGTTCTTC. Its translation is CASSLSGRNEQFF. This chain connects TRBV12-3 or TRBV12-4 to TRBJ2-1; 9 bases line up with TRBD2. The CDR3 spans 13 residues. V was clipped by 2 bases and J by 10 bases; unmatched bases: 3.

The chain joins TRBV3-1 (or the pseudogene TRBV3-2) to TRBJ2-1, with TRBD2 matching 11 bases. V lost 3 bases and J lost 8; bases outside the gene matches: 9. The germline CDR1 and CDR2 sequences are LGHDT and YNNKEL (reference sequence). The CDR3 has 16 amino acids. This CDR3 reads CASSQSTSGIIDEQFF. The CDR3, as DNA: TGTGCCAGCAGCCAGTCGACTAGCGGGATTATCGATGAGCAGTTCTTC.

V and J are TRBV19 and TRBJ2-1; tentative D call: TRBD1 (6 bases). Trimming stripped 3 bases from V and 8 bases from J, with 11 bases between. Germline CDR1 and CDR2: LNHDA and SQIVND (reference sequence). This CDR3 region has 13 residues. The CDR3 is CASSMAGGYEQFF. The DNA for the CDR3 is TGTGCCAGTAGTATGGCTGGGGGCTATGAGCAGTTCTTC.

J is TRBJ2-5 and V is TRBV4-3; a weak D match, TRBD1 (6 bases). Germline V gene lookup returns CDR1 LGHNA and CDR2 YSLEER. This CDR3 comprises 13 residues. Deletions cut 8 bases from V and 7 bases from J, with 17 bases between. In DNA, the CDR3 is TGCGCCAGCCAGCTACCACCCAGGGGGACCCAGTACTTC. Translation: CASQLPPRGTQYF.

The chain has TRBV6-4 and TRBJ2-1, with 9 bases matching TRBD2. The length of the CDR3 is 14 residues. Germline CDR1 reads MRHNA; CDR2 reads SNTAGT. V lost 4 bases and J lost 5; bases outside the gene matches: 3. DNA of the CDR3: TGTGCCAGCAGTGTAGCTAGCGGGAACAATGAGCAGTTCTTC. Translation gives CASSVASGNNEQFF.

In this sample, this clone turned up a few times. The J gene is TRBJ2-3, the V gene TRBV6-1; a weak D match, TRBD2 (5 bases). The CDR3 has 15 amino acids. Trimming took off 5 bases at V and 1 base at J, with 13 bases between the two ends. CDR1 is MNHNS and CDR2 is SASEGT in the germline V gene. CDR3: CASSPESGGTDTQYF. The DNA for the CDR3 is TGTGCCAGCAGTCCTGAGAGCGGAGGCACAGATACGCAGTATTTT.

In its sample, this clone was seen once. The rearrangement joins TRBV11-2 to TRBJ2-3; D is ambiguous. Germline CDR1 SGHAT, CDR2 FQNNGV. This CDR3 spans 13 amino acids. Trimming removed 0 bases from V and 4 bases from J, with 5 bases in between. CDR3 bases: TGTGCCAGCAGCTTAGATTCGGCAGATACGCAGTATTTT. Translating gives CASSLDSADTQYF.

This chain joins TRBV28 and TRBJ2-1, with TRBD1 matching over 10 bases. CDR1 MDHEN and CDR2 SYDVKM come from the germline V gene. This CDR3 contains 16 residues. V lost 8 bases to trimming and J lost 5 bases; unmatched junction nucleotides: 12. DNA for the CDR3: TGTGCCAGCTCGTTACCGGGACAGGGGAAAAACAATGAGCAGTTCTTC. It is translated as CASSLPGQGKNNEQFF.

V is TRBV18 and J is TRBJ2-2; a possible D gene is TRBD2 (6 bases). The CDR3 length is 17 residues. V lost 5 bases to trimming and J lost 0 bases, with 16 bases between them. Germline lookup yields CDR1 KGHSH and CDR2 LQKENI. The CDR3 coding sequence is TGTGCCAGCTCAACCGTTACTAGCAGAACGAACACCGGGGAGCTGTTTTTT. Its translation: CASSTVTSRTNTGELFF.

J is TRBJ1-3 and V is TRBV7-6, with a tentative D call TRBD1 (6 bases). V gave up 2 bases and J gave up 0 bases, with 14 bases separating them. This CDR3 contains 17 residues. Germline CDR1 and CDR2: SGHVS and FNYEAQ. This chain's CDR3 is CASSLFPGGGSGNTIYF. CDR3 in DNA: TGTGCCAGCAGCTTATTTCCGGGAGGGGGCTCTGGAAACACCATATATTTT.

This clone was seen a single time. This sequence joins TRBV12-1 and TRBJ2-4; the table names TRBD2, a call not compared with the DNA. TRBV12-1 is reported as a pseudogene. The CDR3 is 14 amino acids. The DNA of the CDR3 is TGTGCCGGAGGGCGGACGGAGGCCAAAAACATTCAGTACTTC. Translated, it gives CAGGRTEAKNIQYF.

Worth noting for this clone: The germline gene is not matched at one end of the junction; a read error may be the cause. V gene TRBV15 combines with J gene TRBJ2-1; 8 nucleotides line up with TRBD2. Germline V gene data show CDR1 as LNHNV and CDR2 as YYDKDF (reference sequence). The CDR3 loop spans 13 amino acids. CDR3 residues: CATSRAGVNEQFF. CDR3 DNA sequence: TGTGCCACCAGTAGAGCGGGAGTCAATGAGCAGTTCTTC. The whole variable domain, remainder taken from reference TRBV15 and TRBJ2-1, is DAMVIQNPRYQVTQFGKPVTLSCSQTLNHNVMYWYQQKSSQAPKLLFHYYDKDFNNEADTPDNFQSRRPNTSFCFLDIRSPGLGDTAMYLCATSRAGVNEQFFGPGTRLTVL.

This clone was found once. This chain uses TRBV30 with TRBJ2-7; TRBD2 is a possible D gene (5 bases). The germline gives CDR1 GTSNPN, CDR2 SVGIG (reference sequence). This CDR3 is built from 13 residues. With 2 bases removed from V and 0 bases from J, the gap between germline ends came to 8 bases. CDR3 coding DNA: TGTGCCTGGAGTACCAGCGGCTCCTACGAGCAGTACTTC. Translation gives CAWSTSGSYEQYF.

The chain links TRBV5-1 to TRBJ1-1; D gene ambiguous. V lost 2 bases, J lost 3 bases, and 14 bases lay in between. In germline, CDR1 is SGHRS, CDR2 YFSETQ. The CDR3 sequence is 15 residues long. The CDR3 protein is CASSLRRVGDTEAFF. The CDR3, as DNA: TGCGCCAGCAGCTTAAGAAGGGTTGGGGACACTGAAGCTTTCTTT.

The chain recombines TRBV3-1 (or the pseudogene TRBV3-2) with TRBJ2-4; D may be TRBD1 or TRBD2 (6 bases each). Germline V gene data show CDR1 as LGHDT and CDR2 as YNNKEL (reference sequence). Trimming pared 1 base from V and 3 bases from J, leaving 19 bases between. The CDR3 totals 18 residues. For the CDR3, the DNA is TGTGCCAGCAGCCAAGCACCAATGGGGGCGCGGGGCAAAAACATTCAGTACTTC. Its protein product is CASSQAPMGARGKNIQYF.

The chain carries TRBV19 and TRBJ2-5; tentative D call: TRBD1 (6 bases). Trimming pared 2 bases from V and 2 bases from J, leaving 12 bases between. CDR3 length equals 15 residues. Germline V gene sequence: CDR1 LNHDA, CDR2 SQIVND (reference sequence). In nucleotides, the CDR3 is TGTGCCAGTAGTATATCTCGAGACAGGCAAGAGACCCAGTACTTC. Protein: CASSISRDRQETQYF. The whole variable domain, filled in from reference TRBV19 and TRBJ2-5, reads DGGITQSPKYLFRKEGQNVTLSCEQNLNHDAMYWYRQDPGQGLRLIYYSQIVNDFQKGDIAEGYSVSREKKESFPLTVTSAQKNPTAFYLCASSISRDRQETQYFGPGTRLLVL.

About this clone itself: At one boundary the junction diverges from the germline segment, which might be a read error. V usage is TRBV27 and J usage is TRBJ2-7; 11 nucleotides line up with TRBD2. This CDR3 is 12 amino acids long. Germline CDR1 is MNHEY and CDR2 is SMNVEV (reference sequence). The CDR3 loop is CASSGTSGGVNF. The CDR3 DNA follows: TGTGCCAGCAGCGGGACTAGCGGAGGGGTGAACTTC.

V usage is TRBV21-1 and J usage is TRBJ2-4; the table's D call of TRBD2 was not tested on the DNA. TRBV21-1 counts as a pseudogene. This CDR3 is built from 15 residues. Here the CDR3 reads CASSKERRGQNIQYF. The CDR3 DNA is TGTGCCAGCAGCAAAGAAAGGAGGGGCCAAAACATTCAGTACTTC.

CDR3 sequence (DNA): TGCGCCAGCAGCCCCCTTAGCGGGAAAGGGGCAGATACGCAGTATTTT. It codes for CASSPLSGKGADTQYF. V gene TRBV4-1 combines with J gene TRBJ2-3, with TRBD2 matching over 8 bases. Germline V gene data show CDR1 as MGHRA and CDR2 as YSYEKL. There are 16 residues in the CDR3. With 4 bases clipped from V and 4 bases from J, the junction kept 10 bases outside the gene matches.

The rearrangement joins TRBV30 to TRBJ1-1; D ambiguous. The V end was cut by 0 bases, the J end by 4 bases, with 9 bases between. The germline V gene has CDR1 GTSNPN and CDR2 SVGIG (reference sequence). The CDR3 covers 13 residues. The CDR3 spells CAWSVPEFTEAFF. The CDR3 nucleotides read TGTGCCTGGAGTGTTCCAGAGTTCACTGAAGCTTTCTTT.

This clone came up a few times. V gene TRBV7-2 combines with J gene TRBJ1-2; TRBD1 agrees at 8 bases. Germline V lookup: CDR1 SGHTA, CDR2 FQGNSA. The CDR3 loop spans 16 amino acids. With 5 bases clipped from V and 6 bases from J, the junction kept 14 bases outside the gene matches. The CDR3, as DNA: TGTGCCAGCAGCACCAAACAGGGGGACTTACTGAATGGCTACACCTTC. It translates to CASSTKQGDLLNGYTF.

V gene TRBV4-3 combines with J gene TRBJ2-1, with D tentatively TRBD1 or TRBD2 (5 bases each). V gave up 0 bases and J gave up 1 base, with 10 bases separating them. Per the germline V gene, CDR1 is LGHNA and CDR2 is YSLEER. The CDR3 totals 16 residues. The CDR3 reads CASSQDQRTSYNEQFF. CDR3 in DNA: TGCGCCAGCAGCCAAGATCAGCGGACATCCTACAATGAGCAGTTCTTC.

This rearrangement joins TRBV2 to TRBJ2-7; 8 nucleotides match TRBD2. This CDR3 has 14 residues. Germline loops: CDR1 SNHLY, CDR2 FYNNEI. J was trimmed by 5 bases and V by 1 base; bases with no gene match: 4. The CDR3 sequence: CASSEGTSFDEQYF. As DNA, the CDR3 is TGTGCCAGCAGTGAAGGGACTAGCTTTGACGAGCAGTACTTC.

The rearrangement uses TRBV5-6 and TRBJ1-2; 8 bases align to TRBD1. Trimming cost V 1 base and J 3 bases; bases outside gene matches: 5. Germline V gene data show CDR1 as SGHDT and CDR2 as YYEEEE. There are 15 residues in the CDR3. The DNA of the CDR3 is TGTGCCAGCAGCTTGATTGACAGGGGAGACTATGGCTACACCTTC. Its protein is CASSLIDRGDYGYTF.

The rearrangement links TRBV2 to TRBJ1-2, with D maybe TRBD1 (6 bases). CDR3 length equals 13 residues. The V gene's germline CDR1 is SNHLY and CDR2 FYNNEI. The V gene lost 6 bases and the J gene lost 2 bases, with 10 bases spanning the gap. The CDR3 here is CASSSDRNYGYTF. The CDR3 DNA reads as TGTGCCAGCAGCTCGGACAGAAACTATGGCTACACCTTC.